These 23 T cell receptor beta chains share one sample of origin, sequenced in a study of blood T cell repertoires in COVID-19. TCRdb's copy holds only in-frame clones and misses some; the assay was immunoSEQ multiplex PCR. The sample holds around 190,000 clones, about four fifths seen once. Sequencing used peripheral blood. The receptors originated from a man in his sixties with acute or convalescent COVID-19.

The chain links TRBV5-4 to TRBJ1-1; no reliable D call. Germline lookup yields CDR1 SGHNT and CDR2 YYREEE (reference sequence). This CDR3 contains 13 residues. V lost 1 base, J lost 8 bases, and 12 bases lay in between. The CDR3 loop reads CASSLPDVREAFF. CDR3 sequence (DNA): TGTGCCAGCAGCTTGCCGGATGTCAGGGAAGCTTTCTTT.

The chain employs TRBV11-2 and TRBJ2-2, with D unresolved. Germline CDR1 reads SGHAT; CDR2 reads FQNNGV. The CDR3 covers 16 residues. Trimming pared 1 base from V and 0 bases from J, leaving 9 bases between. CDR3 sequence reads: CASSLARSANTGELFF. The CDR3 DNA is TGTGCCAGCAGCTTAGCTCGAAGCGCGAACACCGGGGAGCTGTTTTTT.

The chain has TRBV6-5 and TRBJ2-1, with 8 bases aligning to TRBD2. V shed 4 bases and J 7 bases; nucleotides not matched to a gene: 9. Germline CDR1 and CDR2: MNHEY and SVGAGI. The CDR3 loop spans 15 amino acids. CDR3 sequence (DNA): TGTGCCAGCAGTTTACAAGCGGGGGCTATGAATGAGCAGTTCTTC. Translated, it gives CASSLQAGAMNEQFF.

This clone was counted a few times. The rearrangement uses TRBV29-1 and TRBJ1-5; possibly TRBD1 for D (6 bases). V was trimmed by 6 bases and J by 6 bases, leaving 18 bases between them. CDR1 is SQVTM and CDR2 is ANQGSEA in the germline V gene. The CDR3 loop spans 14 amino acids. The CDR3 spells CSVATGTRIQPQHF. CDR3 coding DNA: TGCAGCGTGGCCACAGGGACACGCATTCAGCCCCAGCATTTT.

V and J are TRBV28 and TRBJ1-5; TRBD1 aligns across 9 bases. The germline gives CDR1 MDHEN, CDR2 SYDVKM. V was clipped by 3 bases and J by 6 bases; unmatched bases: 3. The CDR3 spans 14 residues. CDR3 sequence (DNA): TGTGCCAGCAGTTTGGGGACAGGGTTTCAGCCCCAGCATTTT. Protein: CASSLGTGFQPQHF.

V gene TRBV7-2 combines with J gene TRBJ2-7; D ambiguous. Per germline, CDR1 SGHTA and CDR2 FQGNSA. V was cut by 5 bases and J by 3 bases, with 8 bases left in between. The CDR3 runs to 12 residues. The CDR3 loop reads CASSPSLYEQYF. In DNA form, the CDR3 reads TGTGCCAGCAGCCCCTCCCTCTACGAGCAGTACTTC.

J is TRBJ1-3 and V is TRBV7-8, with 7 bases fitting TRBD1. The CDR3 consists of 17 residues. Germline V gives CDR1 SGHVS, CDR2 FQNEAQ. J gave up 0 bases and V 1 base, and 6 bases lay outside the gene matches. In nucleotides, the CDR3 is TGTGCCAGCAGCTTAGAGGGACAGATCTACTCTGGAAACACCATATATTTT. Its translation is CASSLEGQIYSGNTIYF.

The chain carries TRBV5-5 and TRBJ1-2, with D possibly being TRBD1 (6 bases). The length of the CDR3 is 14 residues. Germline V gives CDR1 SGHKS, CDR2 YYEKEE (reference sequence). V lost 3 bases and J lost 5, with 14 bases in between. The CDR3 sequence is CASSSQGPLYGYTF. CDR3 in DNA: TGTGCCAGCAGCTCACAGGGTCCCCTGTATGGCTACACCTTC.

The chain employs TRBV12-3 or TRBV12-4 and TRBJ1-1; perhaps TRBD1 as D (5 bases). Trimming left V 7 bases short and J 5 bases short, with 14 bases between. This CDR3 contains 13 residues. In nucleotides, the CDR3 is TGTGCCAGCAACCAGGGAGCGGGAACTGAAGCTTTCTTT. Its translation is CASNQGAGTEAFF.

The V call is TRBV7-8, the J call TRBJ1-2; TRBD1 might be the D (6 bases). The CDR3 extends over 14 amino acids. Germline V gene data show CDR1 as SGHVS and CDR2 as FQNEAQ. The V and J ends lost 1 base and 0 bases respectively, with 6 bases between them. CDR3 sequence: CASSLDRANYGYTF. CDR3 coding DNA: TGTGCCAGCAGCTTAGACAGGGCTAACTATGGCTACACCTTC.

The chain carries TRBV15 and TRBJ2-5, with 10 bases lining up with TRBD2. Germline assignment: CDR1 LNHNV and CDR2 YYDKDF (reference sequence). The CDR3 has 15 amino acids. Unmatched junction bases numbered 2, after V lost 1 base and J lost 3 bases. The CDR3 loop reads CATSRVLAGEETQYF. The CDR3 DNA is TGTGCCACCAGCAGAGTTCTAGCGGGAGAAGAGACCCAGTACTTC.

J is TRBJ1-5 and V is TRBV27; 8 bases line up with TRBD1. CDR1 MNHEY and CDR2 SMNVEV come from the germline V gene (reference sequence). The J segment lost 6 bases and the V segment lost 4 bases, leaving 8 bases of the junction unmatched. This CDR3 is 15 amino acids long. The CDR3 region has the DNA TGTGCCAGCAGTTCTTACCAGACAGGGGTTCAGCCCCAGCATTTT. This encodes CASSSYQTGVQPQHF.

This clone was found a few times. J is TRBJ2-7 and V is TRBV11-1; TRBD1 might be the D (8 bases). Germline CDR1 and CDR2: SGHAT and FQDESV (reference sequence). The length of the CDR3 is 14 residues. Trimming took off 6 bases at V and 2 bases at J, with 14 bases between the two ends. CDR3 sequence reads: CASSLQGGPYEQYF. CDR3 in DNA: TGTGCCAGCAGTCTACAGGGGGGGCCCTACGAGCAGTACTTC.

The chain is built from TRBV18 and TRBJ2-7; D gene unclear. This CDR3 spans 13 amino acids. V shed 2 bases and J shed 1 base, with 6 bases lying between them. CDR1 and CDR2 (germline): KGHSH, LQKENI. DNA for the CDR3: TGTGCCAGCTCACCAGCGACATCCTACGAGCAGTACTTC. Translation: CASSPATSYEQYF.

Here the CDR3 DNA reads TGTGCCAGCAGTTCATTATCAGGAAACACCGGGGAGCTGTTTTTT. Protein product: CASSSLSGNTGELFF. This sequence joins TRBV6-6 and TRBJ2-2, with unresolved D. CDR1 and CDR2 (germline): MNHNY, SVGAGI (reference sequence). The CDR3 is made up of 15 amino acids. V lost 4 bases, J lost 2 bases, and 11 bases lay in between.

This clone was recorded only once. The chain joins TRBV11-3 to TRBJ1-1, with TRBD1 matching over 12 bases. Germline V gene lookup returns CDR1 SGHNT and CDR2 YENEEA. With V trimmed by 0 bases and J by 1 base, 3 bases remained unmatched. This CDR3 spans 17 amino acids. The CDR3, as DNA: TGTGCCAGCAGCTTAGAACCGGGACAGGGGGCGAACACTGAAGCTTTCTTT. This gives the protein CASSLEPGQGANTEAFF.

V gene TRBV6-5 combines with J gene TRBJ1-2; the match to TRBD1 covers 7 bases. The V gene's germline CDR1 is MNHEY and CDR2 SVGAGI. There are 15 residues in the CDR3. V shed 5 bases and J 2 bases; nucleotides not matched to a gene: 8. In DNA, the CDR3 is TGTGCCAGCAGTCCCGGGACAGCCGTAAACTATGGCTACACCTTC. Protein product: CASSPGTAVNYGYTF.

The chain is built from TRBV29-1 and TRBJ1-2; D may be TRBD1 (5 bases). The CDR3 is 14 residues long. CDR1 and CDR2 from the germline V gene are SQVTM and ANQGSEA. V was clipped by 2 bases and J by 0 bases, with 10 bases between them. CDR3: CSVETRTPNYGYTF. CDR3 coding DNA: TGCAGCGTTGAAACCCGGACACCTAACTATGGCTACACCTTC.

This chain links TRBV4-1 with TRBJ2-6; TRBD1 agrees at 7 bases. The V and J ends lost 1 base and 2 bases, in that order; junction bases with no gene match: 5. Germline V gene data show CDR1 as MGHRA and CDR2 as YSYEKL. The CDR3 is 17 amino acids. This chain's CDR3 is CASSQVRTGAGANVLTF. DNA of the CDR3: TGCGCCAGCAGCCAAGTTAGAACAGGGGCTGGGGCCAACGTCCTGACTTTC.

The chain combines TRBV29-1 with TRBJ1-2; D is uncertain. CDR1 is SQVTM, CDR2 ANQGSEA, per germline. CDR3 length: 12 amino acids. V lost 6 bases to trimming and J lost 8 bases, with 16 bases between them. The CDR3 region is CSVGSHVGGYTF. The CDR3 DNA is TGCAGCGTAGGTAGCCACGTCGGAGGCTACACCTTC.

This chain uses TRBV18 with TRBJ2-7, with 8 positions matching TRBD2. The V gene end was trimmed by 6 bases and the J gene end by 2 bases; junction bases not matched to a gene: 9. CDR1 is KGHSH, CDR2 LQKENI, per germline. CDR3 length: 15 residues. Here the CDR3 DNA reads TGTGCCAGCTCCCCCGGGAGAGCGGGAGCCTACGAGCAGTACTTC. This encodes CASSPGRAGAYEQYF.

The chain joins TRBV5-1 to TRBJ2-2, with 10 bases fitting TRBD1. The junction had 6 bases not matched to a gene; V was cut back by 4 bases and J by 6 bases. In germline, CDR1 is SGHRS, CDR2 YFSETQ. The CDR3 contains 15 residues. CDR3 nucleotides: TGCGCCAGCAGCCAGAGGGGACAGGGGCCCGGGGAGCTGTTTTTT. As protein: CASSQRGQGPGELFF.

The chain recombines TRBV24-1 with TRBJ2-1; 8 nucleotides match TRBD1. The germline CDR1 and CDR2 sequences are KGHDR and SFDVKD. J lost 5 bases, V lost 3 bases, and 5 bases had no gene match. The CDR3 is 15 amino acids. As DNA, the CDR3 is TGTGCCACCAGTGATCCTTCGACAGGGGACAATGAGCAGTTCTTC. As protein: CATSDPSTGDNEQFF.